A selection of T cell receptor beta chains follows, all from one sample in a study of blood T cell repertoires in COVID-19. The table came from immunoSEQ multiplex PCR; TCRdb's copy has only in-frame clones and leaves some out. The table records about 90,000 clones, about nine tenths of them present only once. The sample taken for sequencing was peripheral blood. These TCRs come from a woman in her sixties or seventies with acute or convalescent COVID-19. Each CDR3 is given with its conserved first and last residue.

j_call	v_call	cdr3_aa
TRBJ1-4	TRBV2	CASSEPGGWKLFF
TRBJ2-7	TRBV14	CASSQDRASGSYEQYF
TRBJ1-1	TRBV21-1	CASSKGTGITEAFF
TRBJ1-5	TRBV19	CATADRPSNQPQHF
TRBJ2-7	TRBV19	CASSTSGSGRYEQYF
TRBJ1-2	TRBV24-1	CATSQGPTNYGYTF
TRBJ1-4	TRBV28	CASALPGQGGEKLFF
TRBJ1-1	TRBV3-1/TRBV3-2	CASSQVGAQNTEAFF
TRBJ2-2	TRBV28	CASSLRAPGELFF
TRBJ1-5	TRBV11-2	CASSFDTGSNQPQHF
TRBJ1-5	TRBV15	CATSRAGQGRGQPQHF
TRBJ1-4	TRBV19	CASRRRVSDPATNEKLFF
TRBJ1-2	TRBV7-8	CASSLIRLDRGRGYTF
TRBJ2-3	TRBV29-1	CSVGGLAGGAASTDTQYF